This TCR beta chain was identified during a study of CD4+ T cells in melanoma. Points from the study as a whole: CD8+ T cell, macrophage and B cell function reportedly correlated with neoantigen-specific CD4+ T cells.

About this clone: Its antigen is currently unknown.

The table came from immunoSEQ multiplex PCR; TCRdb's copy has only in-frame clones and leaves some out. Here the sample spans fewer than 150,000 clones, around nine tenths being singletons. Trimming cost V 3 bases and J 0 bases; bases outside gene matches: 8. The CDR3 has 18 residues. Germline V lookup: CDR1 KGHSH, CDR2 LQKENI. The clonotype comes from a human donor with melanoma. V and J are TRBV18 and TRBJ2-3; TRBD2 aligns across 11 bases. DNA for the CDR3: TGTGCCAGCTCACCTAGAACTAGCGGGGGACCTAGCACAGATACGCAGTATTTT. Its protein is CASSPRTSGGPSTDTQYF.